This TCR beta chain was recorded in a study of shared clonotypes between healthy human individuals. TCRdb keeps only in-frame clones here, not all; method: immunoSEQ multiplex PCR. The data show roughly 1.4 million clones, approximately 98.5% seen once. From germline, CDR1 is KGHSH and CDR2 LQKENI. CDR3 length equals 15 residues. V lost 2 bases and J lost 4, with 13 bases in between. Sequencing was done on a sample of naive CD4+ T cells sorted from blood. The subset was: CD45RA+ positively selected. The clonotype comes from a man younger than 45 in good health. The chain is built from TRBV18 and TRBJ2-3; no clear D gene. This CDR3 reads CASSPTNSRSDTQYF. CDR3 sequence (DNA): TGTGCCAGCTCACCAACAAATAGTAGGTCAGATACGCAGTATTTT.